The present T cell receptor beta chain was sequenced within a study of T-cell memory formation after mild COVID-19 (dated by TCRdb to the early 2020s). Looking at the study overall: TCR sequence clusters from the two donors were found to be largely donor specific. Longitudinal TCRalpha and TCRbeta repertoire sequencing tracked T-cell clones expanding and contracting after mild COVID-19 in a couple of donors. Two young, previously healthy adult volunteers made up the cohort, one male and one female.

Sequencing was carried out with an Illumina NovaSeq 6000. Using 5'RACE with constant-segment primers, TCRalpha and TCRbeta cDNA libraries were constructed, with sample barcodes and unique molecular identifiers added in the process. Trizol reagent was used to extract RNA from every sample. Amplification of the libraries took two PCR steps, and the second step added a second sample barcode plus Illumina TruSeq adapters. The libraries were sequenced on an Illumina NovaSeq using 2 x 150 bp paired-end reads. As for the authors' bioinformatics: Demultiplexing of reads and collapsing into UMI-guided consensus sequences were performed with migec v1.2.7. Using mixcr v2.1.11, UMI consensuses were aligned to TRA and TRB V and J templates and then assembled into clonotypes. A clonotype was counted as expanded or contracted only when both edgeR and NoisET called the clonotype significant, with the noise models trained on biological replicates. For edgeR calls, the cutoffs were a false discovery rate-adjusted p below 0.01 and a log2 fold-change threshold of 1. As an exploratory analysis of dynamics, max-normalized trajectories of the 1000 most abundant clonotypes were examined by PCA with hierarchical clustering. The CD4 or CD8 phenotype of responding clones was assigned using the separately sequenced CD4+ and CD8+ repertoires. The public reads were quality trimmed at Q25 with fastp and then assembled into clones with MiXCR by TCRdb, keeping productive beta chains. When rows share a CDR3 protein, they turn into one entry using the most common DNA and genes. The V and J calls and clone size are TCRdb's, not the authors'. The sample table holds more than 350,000 distinct CDR3 sequences, of which roughly 15% were seen once. Of the sample, roughly 21% falls within the top ten clones.

The paper as a whole reports these results and caveats: The study included only two mild cases, and larger cohorts that include severe cases with pre-infection samples were judged to be necessary. The second-wave clones that peaked on day 37 were not confirmed to be SARS-CoV-2 specific. Some responding clones were detected in pre-infection memory, suggesting pre-existing cross-reactive memory T cells joined the SARS-CoV-2 response. Clones contracting from day 15 to 85 had balanced CD4/CD8 phenotypes, while a second wave expanding from day 15 to 37 was biased towards CD4+. Contracting CD4+ clones appeared mostly in the CM and EM memory subsets, whereas CD8+ clones were enriched in EMRA.

PBMCs were isolated by Ficoll-Paque density gradient centrifugation. The CDR1 and CDR2 encoded by the germline V gene are SGHVS and FNYEAQ. The CDR3 has 17 amino acids, counting the end cysteine and phenylalanine. The CDR3 DNA has 51 bases and is translated from base 1. Trimming takes 1 base from V and 1 base from J, and the germline ends sit 16 bases apart. This clonotype turned up a few times. Its antigen is not yet known. No much larger clone is present one base from it, and per-base qualities are unavailable. The receptor comes from a young man who had mild COVID-19 (a few samples of this study predate the infection). The sample titles of this study are shuffled in the database, so cell type and time point are left out; the donor was told from shared clones. The chain employs TRBV7-6 and TRBJ1-1; the D gene remains uncertain. Material for sequencing was PBMCs or a T cell subset sorted from them (not recorded which). The encoded CDR3 is CASSLGDNVGGNTEAFF. The nucleotide sequence is given as TGTGCCAGCAGCTTAGGAGACAACGTTGGAGGGAACACTGAAGCTTTCTTT.